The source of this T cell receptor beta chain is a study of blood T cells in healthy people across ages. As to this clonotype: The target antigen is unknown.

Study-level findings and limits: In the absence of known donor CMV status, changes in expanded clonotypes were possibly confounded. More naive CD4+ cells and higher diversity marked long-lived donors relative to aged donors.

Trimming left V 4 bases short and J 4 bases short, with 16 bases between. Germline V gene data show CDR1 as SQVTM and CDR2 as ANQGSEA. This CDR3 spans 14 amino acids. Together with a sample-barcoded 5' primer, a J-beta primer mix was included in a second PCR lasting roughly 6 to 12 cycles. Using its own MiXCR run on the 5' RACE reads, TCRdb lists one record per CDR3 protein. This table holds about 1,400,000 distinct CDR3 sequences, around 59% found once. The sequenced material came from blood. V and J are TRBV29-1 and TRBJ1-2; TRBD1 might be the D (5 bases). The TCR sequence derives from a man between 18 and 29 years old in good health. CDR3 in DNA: TGCAGCGTTGTCGTTCAGGGACCAACCTATGGCTACACCTTC. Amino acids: CSVVVQGPTYGYTF.